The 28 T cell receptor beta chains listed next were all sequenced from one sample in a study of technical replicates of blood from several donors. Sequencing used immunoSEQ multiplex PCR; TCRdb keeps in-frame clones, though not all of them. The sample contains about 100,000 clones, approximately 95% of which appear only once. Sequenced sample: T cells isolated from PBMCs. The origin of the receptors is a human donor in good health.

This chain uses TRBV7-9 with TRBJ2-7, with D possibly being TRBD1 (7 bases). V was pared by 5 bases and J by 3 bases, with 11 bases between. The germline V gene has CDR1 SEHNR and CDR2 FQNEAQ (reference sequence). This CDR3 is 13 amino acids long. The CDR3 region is CASSDREDYEQYF. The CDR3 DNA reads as TGTGCCAGCAGCGACAGGGAGGACTACGAGCAGTACTTC. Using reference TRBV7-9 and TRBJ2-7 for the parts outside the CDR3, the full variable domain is DTGVSQNPRHKITKRGQNVTFRCDPISEHNRLYWYRQTLGQGPEFLTYFQNEAQLEKSRLLSDRFSAERPKGSFSTLEIQRTEQGDSAMYLCASSDREDYEQYFGPGTRLTVT.

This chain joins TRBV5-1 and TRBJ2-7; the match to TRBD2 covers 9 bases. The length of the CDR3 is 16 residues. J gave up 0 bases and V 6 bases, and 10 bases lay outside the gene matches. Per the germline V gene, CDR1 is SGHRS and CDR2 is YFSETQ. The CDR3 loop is CASTPASGASSYEQYF. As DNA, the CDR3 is TGCGCCAGCACCCCGGCTAGCGGGGCTAGCTCCTACGAGCAGTACTTC. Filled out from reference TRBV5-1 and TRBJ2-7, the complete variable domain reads KAGVTQTPRYLIKTRGQQVTLSCSPISGHRSVSWYQQTPGQGLQFLFEYFSETQRNKGNFPGRFSGRQFSNSRSEMNVSTLELGDSALYLCASTPASGASSYEQYFGPGTRLTVT.

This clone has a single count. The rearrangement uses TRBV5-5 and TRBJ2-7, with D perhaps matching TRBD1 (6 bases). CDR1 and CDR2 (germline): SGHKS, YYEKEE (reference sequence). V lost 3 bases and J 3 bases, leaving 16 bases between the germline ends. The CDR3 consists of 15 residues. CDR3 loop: CASSSPRGSFYEQYF. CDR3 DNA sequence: TGTGCCAGCAGCTCCCCCAGGGGATCGTTCTACGAGCAGTACTTC.

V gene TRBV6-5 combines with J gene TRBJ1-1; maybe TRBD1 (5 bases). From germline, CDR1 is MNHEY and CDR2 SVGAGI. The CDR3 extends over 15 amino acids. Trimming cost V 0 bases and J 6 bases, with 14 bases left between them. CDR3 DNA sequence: TGTGCCAGCAGTTACTCGGCCAGGAGGGGCCCTGAAGCTTTCTTT. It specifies CASSYSARRGPEAFF.

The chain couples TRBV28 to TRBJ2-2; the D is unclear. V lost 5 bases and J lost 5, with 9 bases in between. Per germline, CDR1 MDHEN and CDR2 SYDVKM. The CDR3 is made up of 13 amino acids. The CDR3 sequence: CASSTSGTGELFF. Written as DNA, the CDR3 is TGTGCCAGCAGTACCTCAGGAACCGGGGAGCTGTTTTTT.

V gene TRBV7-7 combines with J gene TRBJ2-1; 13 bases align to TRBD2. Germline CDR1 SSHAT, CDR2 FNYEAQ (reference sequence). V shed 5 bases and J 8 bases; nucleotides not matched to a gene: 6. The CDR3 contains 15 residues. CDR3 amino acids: CASSVGLAGVHEQFF. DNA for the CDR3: TGTGCCAGCAGCGTAGGACTAGCGGGAGTACATGAGCAGTTCTTC.

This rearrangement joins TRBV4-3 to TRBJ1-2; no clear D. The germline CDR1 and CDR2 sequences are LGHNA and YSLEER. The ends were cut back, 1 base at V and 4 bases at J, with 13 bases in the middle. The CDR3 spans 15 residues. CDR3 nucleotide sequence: TGCGCCAGCAGCCAAGGCGTTGTAAGTTCCTATGGCTACACCTTC. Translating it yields CASSQGVVSSYGYTF.

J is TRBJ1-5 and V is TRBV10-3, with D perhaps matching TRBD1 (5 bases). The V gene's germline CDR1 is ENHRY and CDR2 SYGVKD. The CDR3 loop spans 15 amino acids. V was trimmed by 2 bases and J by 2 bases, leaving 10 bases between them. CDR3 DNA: TGTGCCATCAGTGAGCAGGGTCGTGGCAATCAGCCCCAGCATTTT. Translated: CAISEQGRGNQPQHF.

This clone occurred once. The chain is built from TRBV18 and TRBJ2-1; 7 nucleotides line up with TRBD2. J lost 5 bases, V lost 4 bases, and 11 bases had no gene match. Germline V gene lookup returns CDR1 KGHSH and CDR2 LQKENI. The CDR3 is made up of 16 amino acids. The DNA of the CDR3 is TGTGCCAGCTCACTGACCTGGCGGGAGCTCAACAATGAGCAGTTCTTC. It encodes CASSLTWRELNNEQFF.

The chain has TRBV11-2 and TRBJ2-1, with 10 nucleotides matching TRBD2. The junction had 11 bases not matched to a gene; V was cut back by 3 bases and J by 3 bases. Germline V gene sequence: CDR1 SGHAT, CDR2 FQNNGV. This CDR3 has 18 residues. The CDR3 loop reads CASSLESSGRYVYNEQFF. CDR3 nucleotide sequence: TGTGCCAGCAGCTTGGAATCTAGCGGGAGATACGTCTACAATGAGCAGTTCTTC.

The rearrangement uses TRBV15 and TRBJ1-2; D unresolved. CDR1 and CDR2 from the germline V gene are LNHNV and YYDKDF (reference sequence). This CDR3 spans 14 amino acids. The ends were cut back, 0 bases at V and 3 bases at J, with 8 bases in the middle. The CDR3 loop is CATSRDSLDYGYTF. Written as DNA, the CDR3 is TGTGCCACCAGCAGAGATAGTCTTGACTATGGCTACACCTTC.

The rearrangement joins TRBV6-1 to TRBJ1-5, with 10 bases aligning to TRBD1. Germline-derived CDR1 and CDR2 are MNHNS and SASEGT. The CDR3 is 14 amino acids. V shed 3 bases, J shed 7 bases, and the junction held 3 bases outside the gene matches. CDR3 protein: CASSDQTGGQPQHF. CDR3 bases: TGTGCCAGCAGTGATCAGACAGGGGGCCAGCCCCAGCATTTT.

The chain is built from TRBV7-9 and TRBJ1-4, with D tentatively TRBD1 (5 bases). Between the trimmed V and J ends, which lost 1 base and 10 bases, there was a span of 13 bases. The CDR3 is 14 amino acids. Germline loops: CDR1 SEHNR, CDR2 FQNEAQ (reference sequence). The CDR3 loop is CASSLGQDIGKLFF. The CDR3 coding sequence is TGTGCCAGCAGCTTAGGCCAGGACATAGGAAAACTGTTTTTT.

The CDR3 sequence is CASSLVEGNEQFF. Written as DNA, the CDR3 is TGTGCCAGCAGCTTGGTTGAGGGAAATGAGCAGTTCTTC. The chain combines TRBV5-4 with TRBJ2-1; possible D gene TRBD2, 5 bases. Trimming took 0 bases from V and 7 from J, leaving 8 bases between them. Germline V lookup: CDR1 SGHNT, CDR2 YYREEE (reference sequence). The CDR3 consists of 13 residues.

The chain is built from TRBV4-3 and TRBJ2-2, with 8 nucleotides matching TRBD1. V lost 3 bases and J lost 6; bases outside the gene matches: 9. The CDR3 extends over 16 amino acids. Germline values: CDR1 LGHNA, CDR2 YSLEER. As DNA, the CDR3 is TGCGCCAGCAGCCATGCGACAGGGGAAACGGCCGGGGAGCTGTTTTTT. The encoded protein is CASSHATGETAGELFF.

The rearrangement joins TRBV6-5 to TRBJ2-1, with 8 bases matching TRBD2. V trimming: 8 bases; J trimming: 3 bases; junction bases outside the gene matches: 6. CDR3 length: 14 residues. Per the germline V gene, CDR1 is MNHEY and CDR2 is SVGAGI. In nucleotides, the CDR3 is TGTGCCAGCTCGGGGGGGCCCATCTACAATGAGCAGTTCTTC. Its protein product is CASSGGPIYNEQFF.

CDR3 DNA sequence: TGCAGCGTTTCAGGGGTTCGAGAAACTGAAGCTTTCTTT. Amino acid sequence: CSVSGVRETEAFF. The chain combines TRBV29-1 with TRBJ1-1; TRBD1 might be the D (6 bases). The CDR3 spans 13 residues. Between the trimmed V and J ends, which lost 5 bases and 5 bases, there was a span of 15 bases. Germline values: CDR1 SQVTM, CDR2 ANQGSEA.

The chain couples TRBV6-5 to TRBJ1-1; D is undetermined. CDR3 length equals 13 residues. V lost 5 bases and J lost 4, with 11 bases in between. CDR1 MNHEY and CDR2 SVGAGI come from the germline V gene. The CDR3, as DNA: TGTGCCAGCAGTGAGGGAGGGATCACTGAAGCTTTCTTT. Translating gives CASSEGGITEAFF.

CDR3 sequence: CASSLRQVDTQYF. For the CDR3, the DNA is TGTGCCAGCAGTTTAAGGCAGGTGGATACGCAGTATTTT. The gene calls are TRBV27 and TRBJ2-3; no reliable D call. V lost 2 bases, J lost 6 bases, and 9 bases lay in between. Germline CDR1 reads MNHEY; CDR2 reads SMNVEV (reference sequence). The CDR3 totals 13 residues.

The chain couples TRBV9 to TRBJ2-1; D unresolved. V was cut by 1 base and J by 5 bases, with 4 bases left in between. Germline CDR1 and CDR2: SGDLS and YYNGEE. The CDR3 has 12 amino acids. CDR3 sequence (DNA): TGTGCCAGCAGCGTACAAAACAATGAGCAGTTCTTC. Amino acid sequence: CASSVQNNEQFF. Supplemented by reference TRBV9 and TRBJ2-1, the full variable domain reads DSGVTQTPKHLITATGQRVTLRCSPRSGDLSVYWYQQSLDQGLQFLIQYYNGEERAKGNILERFSAQQFPDLHSELNLSSLELGDSALYFCASSVQNNEQFFGPGTRLTVL.

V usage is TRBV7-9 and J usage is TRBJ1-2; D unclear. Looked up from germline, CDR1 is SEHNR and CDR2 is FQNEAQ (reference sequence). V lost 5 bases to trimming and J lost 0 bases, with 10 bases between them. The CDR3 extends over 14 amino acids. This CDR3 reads CASSTGNSNYGYTF. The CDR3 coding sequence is TGTGCCAGCAGCACCGGGAACTCTAACTATGGCTACACCTTC.

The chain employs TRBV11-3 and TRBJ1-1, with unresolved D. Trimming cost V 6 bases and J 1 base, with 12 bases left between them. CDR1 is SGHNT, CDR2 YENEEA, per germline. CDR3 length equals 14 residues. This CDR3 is CASRKTLQNTEAFF. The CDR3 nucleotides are TGTGCCAGCAGAAAGACACTTCAGAACACTGAAGCTTTCTTT.

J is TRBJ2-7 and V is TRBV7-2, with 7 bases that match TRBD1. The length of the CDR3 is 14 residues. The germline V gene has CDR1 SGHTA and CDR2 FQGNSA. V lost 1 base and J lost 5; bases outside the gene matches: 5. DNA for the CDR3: TGTGCCAGCAGCTTAGACAGGGGAAGCCACGAGCAGTACTTC. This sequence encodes CASSLDRGSHEQYF.

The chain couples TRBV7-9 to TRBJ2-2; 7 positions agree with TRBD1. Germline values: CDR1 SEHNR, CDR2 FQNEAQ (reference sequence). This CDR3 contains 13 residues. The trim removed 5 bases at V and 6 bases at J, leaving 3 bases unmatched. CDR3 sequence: CASSGQAPGELFF. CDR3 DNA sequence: TGTGCCAGCAGCGGACAGGCCCCCGGGGAGCTGTTTTTT.

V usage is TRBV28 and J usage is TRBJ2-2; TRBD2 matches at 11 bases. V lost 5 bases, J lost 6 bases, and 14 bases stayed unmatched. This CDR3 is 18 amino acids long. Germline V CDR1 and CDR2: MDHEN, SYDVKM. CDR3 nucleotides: TGTGCCAGCAGTCCATTCAATTTACTAGCGGGAGAAGCCGGGGAGCTGTTTTTT. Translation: CASSPFNLLAGEAGELFF.

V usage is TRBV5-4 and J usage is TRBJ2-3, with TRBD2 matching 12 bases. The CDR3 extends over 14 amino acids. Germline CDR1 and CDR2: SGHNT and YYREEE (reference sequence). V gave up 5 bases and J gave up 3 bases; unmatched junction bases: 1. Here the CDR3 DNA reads TGTGCCAGCAGACTAGCGGGAGGAACAGATACGCAGTATTTT. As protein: CASRLAGGTDTQYF. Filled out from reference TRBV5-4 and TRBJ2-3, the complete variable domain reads ETGVTQSPTHLIKTRGQQVTLRCSSQSGHNTVSWYQQALGQGPQFIFQYYREEENGRGNFPPRFSGLQFPNYSSELNVNALELDDSALYLCASRLAGGTDTQYFGPGTRLTVL.

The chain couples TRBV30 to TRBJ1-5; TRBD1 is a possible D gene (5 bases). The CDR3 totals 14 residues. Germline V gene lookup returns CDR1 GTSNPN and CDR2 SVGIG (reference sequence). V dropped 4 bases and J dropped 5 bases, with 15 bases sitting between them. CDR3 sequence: CAWTGGGTDQPQHF. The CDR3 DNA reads TGTGCCTGGACTGGGGGAGGCACAGATCAGCCCCAGCATTTT.

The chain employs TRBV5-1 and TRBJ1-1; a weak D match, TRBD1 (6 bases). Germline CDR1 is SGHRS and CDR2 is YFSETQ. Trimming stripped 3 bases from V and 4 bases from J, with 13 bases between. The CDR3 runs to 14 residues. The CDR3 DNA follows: TGCGCCAGCAGCTCCGGACAGTTTCCCACTGAAGCTTTCTTT. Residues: CASSSGQFPTEAFF. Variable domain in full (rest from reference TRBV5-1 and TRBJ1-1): KAGVTQTPRYLIKTRGQQVTLSCSPISGHRSVSWYQQTPGQGLQFLFEYFSETQRNKGNFPGRFSGRQFSNSRSEMNVSTLELGDSALYLCASSSGQFPTEAFFGQGTRLTVV.